This entry concerns a single T cell receptor beta chain. Its specificity is not known. This entry comes from a study of monozygotic twins with inflammatory bowel disease. Findings and limits, study-wide: Diversity of TCRbeta measured by inverse Simpson was lower in IBD patients than in healthy co-twins.

After re-calling the 5' RACE reads, TCRdb lists one entry per CDR3 protein, DNA absent. The ten top clones account for 2% to 3%, within a sample of 440,000 or so distinct CDR3 sequences. CDR1 LGHDT and CDR2 YNNKEL come from the germline V gene (reference sequence). This CDR3 contains 14 residues. The receptor comes from a human donor with ulcerative colitis or Crohn's disease, or a healthy co-twin of an affected twin (not recorded which). V is TRBV3-1 and J is TRBJ2-2; the D call of TRBD1 rests on TCRdb alone, since no DNA is present to check it. Material for sequencing was blood. This CDR3 is CASSPGINTGELFF. Full variable domain (remainder filled in from reference TRBV3-1 and TRBJ2-2): DTAVSQTPKYLVTQMGNDKSIKCEQNLGHDTMYWYKQDSKKFLKIMFSYNNKELIINETVPNRFSPKSPDKAHLNLHINSLELGDSAVYFCASSPGINTGELFFGEGSRLTVL.